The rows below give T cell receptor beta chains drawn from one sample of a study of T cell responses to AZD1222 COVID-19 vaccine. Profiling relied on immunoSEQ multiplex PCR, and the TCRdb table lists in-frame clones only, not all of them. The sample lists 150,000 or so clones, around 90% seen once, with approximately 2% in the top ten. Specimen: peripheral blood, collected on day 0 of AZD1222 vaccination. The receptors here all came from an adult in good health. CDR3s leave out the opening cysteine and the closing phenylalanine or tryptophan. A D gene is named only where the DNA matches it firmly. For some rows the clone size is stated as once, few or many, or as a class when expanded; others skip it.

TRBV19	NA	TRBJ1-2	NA	ASSFQGIPNYGYT
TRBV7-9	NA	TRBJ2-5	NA	ASSFLEGKETQY
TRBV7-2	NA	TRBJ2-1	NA	ASSLTWEYYNEQF
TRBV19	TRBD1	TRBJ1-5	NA	ASSIRDSNQPQH
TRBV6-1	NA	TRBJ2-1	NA	ASSGFLAYSYNEQF
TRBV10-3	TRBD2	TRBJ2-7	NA	AIRDHSGVQSYEQY
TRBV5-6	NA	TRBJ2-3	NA	ASSLGGRGTDTQY
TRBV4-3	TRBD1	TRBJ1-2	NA	ASANPGQNFNDYGYT
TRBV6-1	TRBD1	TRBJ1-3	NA	AISGTGGGNTIY
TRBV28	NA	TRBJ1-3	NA	ASTLGGLTGNTIY
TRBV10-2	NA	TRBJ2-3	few	ASKDTDTQY
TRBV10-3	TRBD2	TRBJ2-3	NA	AISRTSGFTDTQY
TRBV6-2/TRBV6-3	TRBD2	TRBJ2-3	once	ASSYPGLAGGPRDTQY
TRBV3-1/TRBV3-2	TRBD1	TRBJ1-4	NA	ASSLRGQGYEKLF
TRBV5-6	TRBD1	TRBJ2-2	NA	ASNRTGSDTGELF
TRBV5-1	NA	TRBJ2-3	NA	ASSLGGTDTQY
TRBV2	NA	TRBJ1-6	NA	ASMYSSLLH
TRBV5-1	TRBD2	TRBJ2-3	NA	ATSFSGGATDTQY
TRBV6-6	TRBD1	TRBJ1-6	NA	ASSYGDSYNSPLH
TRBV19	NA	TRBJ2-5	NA	ASSPTGIQETQY
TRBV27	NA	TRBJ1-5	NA	ASSGHRAQPQH
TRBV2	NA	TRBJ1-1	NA	ASSLNTEAF
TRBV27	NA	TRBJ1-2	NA	ASRPSGPNYGYT
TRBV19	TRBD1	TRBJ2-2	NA	ASSPASGTGTTGELF
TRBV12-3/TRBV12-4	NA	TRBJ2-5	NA	ASSTSQETQY
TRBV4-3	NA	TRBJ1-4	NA	ASSQDAGLGGEKLF
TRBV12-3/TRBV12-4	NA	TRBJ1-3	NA	ASRDAGNTIY
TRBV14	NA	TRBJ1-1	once	ASSQEIMNTEAF
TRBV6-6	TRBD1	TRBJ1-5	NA	ASSKTGVDQPQH
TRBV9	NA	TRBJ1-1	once	ASSPPQGLNTEAF
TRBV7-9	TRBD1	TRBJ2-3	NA	ASSFGEGAQTDTQY
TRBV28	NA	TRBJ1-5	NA	ASSLLDQPQH
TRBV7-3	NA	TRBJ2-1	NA	ASSRFASNEQF
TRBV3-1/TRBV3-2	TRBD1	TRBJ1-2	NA	ASRRQGAQDYGYT
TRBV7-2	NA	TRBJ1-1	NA	ASSLLWTANTEAF
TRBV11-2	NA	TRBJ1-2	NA	ASSLDRGYGYT
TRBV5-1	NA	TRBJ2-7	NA	ASSFRNVGGAGLKEQY
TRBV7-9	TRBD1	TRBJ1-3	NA	ASSSGQGRSIY
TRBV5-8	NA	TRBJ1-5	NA	ASSFSLNQPQH
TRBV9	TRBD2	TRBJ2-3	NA	ASSSRTSGGNTDTQY
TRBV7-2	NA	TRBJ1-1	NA	ASSGWGEAF
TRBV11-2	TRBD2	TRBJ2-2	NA	ASSSGGITGELF
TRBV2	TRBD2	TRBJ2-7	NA	ASSWTSGDYYEQY
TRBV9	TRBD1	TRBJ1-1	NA	ASSVAQGAQNTEAF
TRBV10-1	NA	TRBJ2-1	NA	ASSEQGFNEQF
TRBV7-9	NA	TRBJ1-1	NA	ASSLGYGAENTEAF
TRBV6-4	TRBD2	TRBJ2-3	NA	ASSDASGGGTDTQY
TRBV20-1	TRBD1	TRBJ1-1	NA	SASSVGRGHEKAF
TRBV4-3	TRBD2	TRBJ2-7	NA	ASSQTSGAQQY
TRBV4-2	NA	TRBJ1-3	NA	ASSHPRGSSGNTIY
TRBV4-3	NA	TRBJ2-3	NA	ASSQGRTGDTQY
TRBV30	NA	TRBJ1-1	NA	AWKRPAAHTEAF